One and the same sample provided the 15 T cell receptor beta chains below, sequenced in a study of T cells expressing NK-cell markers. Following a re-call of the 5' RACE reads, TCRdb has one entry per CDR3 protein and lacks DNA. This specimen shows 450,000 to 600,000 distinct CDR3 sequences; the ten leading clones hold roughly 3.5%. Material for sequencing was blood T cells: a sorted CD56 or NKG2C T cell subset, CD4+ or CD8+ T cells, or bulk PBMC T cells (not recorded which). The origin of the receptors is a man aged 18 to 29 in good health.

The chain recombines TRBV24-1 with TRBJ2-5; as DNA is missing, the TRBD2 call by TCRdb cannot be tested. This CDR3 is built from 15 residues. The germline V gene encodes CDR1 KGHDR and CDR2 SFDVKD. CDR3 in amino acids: CATSGKTASWETQYF.

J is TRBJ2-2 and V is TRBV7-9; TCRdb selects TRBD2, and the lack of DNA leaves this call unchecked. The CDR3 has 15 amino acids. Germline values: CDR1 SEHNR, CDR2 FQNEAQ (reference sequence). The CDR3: CASSPLGLDHGELFF. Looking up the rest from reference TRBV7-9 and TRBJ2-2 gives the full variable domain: DTGVSQNPRHKITKRGQNVTFRCDPISEHNRLYWYRQTLGQGPEFLTYFQNEAQLEKSRLLSDRFSAERPKGSFSTLEIQRTEQGDSAMYLCASSPLGLDHGELFFGEGSRLTVL.

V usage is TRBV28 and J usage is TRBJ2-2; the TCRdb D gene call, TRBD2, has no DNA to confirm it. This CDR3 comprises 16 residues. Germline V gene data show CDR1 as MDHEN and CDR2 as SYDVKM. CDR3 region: CASSLSLGTSTGELFF.

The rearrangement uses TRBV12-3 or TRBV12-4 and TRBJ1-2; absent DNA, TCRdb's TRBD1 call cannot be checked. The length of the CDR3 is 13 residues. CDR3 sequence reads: CASTRYTDRGYTF.

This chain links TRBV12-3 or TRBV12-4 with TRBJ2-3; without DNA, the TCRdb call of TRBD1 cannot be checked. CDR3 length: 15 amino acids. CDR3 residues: CASSPGPFSTDTQYF.

CDR3 protein: CASSFLAGGLQETQYF. The chain couples TRBV7-9 to TRBJ2-5; the TCRdb D gene call, TRBD2, has no DNA to confirm it. CDR3 length: 16 amino acids. CDR1 is SEHNR, CDR2 FQNEAQ, per germline (reference sequence).

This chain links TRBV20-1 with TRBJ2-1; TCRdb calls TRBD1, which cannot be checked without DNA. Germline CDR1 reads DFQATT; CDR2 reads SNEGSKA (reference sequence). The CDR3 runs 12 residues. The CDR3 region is CSVAGRLNEQFF.

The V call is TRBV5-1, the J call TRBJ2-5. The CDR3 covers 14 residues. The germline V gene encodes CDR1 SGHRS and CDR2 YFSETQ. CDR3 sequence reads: CASSSSGMGKTQYF.

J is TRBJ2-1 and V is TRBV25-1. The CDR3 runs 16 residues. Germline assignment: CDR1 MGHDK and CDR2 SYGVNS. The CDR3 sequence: CASSPDRGSSVDEQFF.

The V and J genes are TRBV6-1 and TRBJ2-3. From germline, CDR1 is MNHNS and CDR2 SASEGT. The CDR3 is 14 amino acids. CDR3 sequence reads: CASREVGSTDTQYF.

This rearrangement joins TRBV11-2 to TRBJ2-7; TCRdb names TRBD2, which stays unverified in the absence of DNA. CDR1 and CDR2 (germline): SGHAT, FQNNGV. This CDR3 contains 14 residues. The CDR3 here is CASSPGWRELEQYF.

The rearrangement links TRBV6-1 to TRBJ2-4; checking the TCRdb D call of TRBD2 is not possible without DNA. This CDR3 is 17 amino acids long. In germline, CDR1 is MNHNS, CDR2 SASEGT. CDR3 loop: CASSPGASGGTKNIQYF.

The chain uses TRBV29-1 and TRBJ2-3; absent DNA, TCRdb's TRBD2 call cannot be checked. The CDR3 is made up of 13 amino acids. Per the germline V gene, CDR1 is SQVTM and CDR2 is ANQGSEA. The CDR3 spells CSVRGLSTDTQYF.

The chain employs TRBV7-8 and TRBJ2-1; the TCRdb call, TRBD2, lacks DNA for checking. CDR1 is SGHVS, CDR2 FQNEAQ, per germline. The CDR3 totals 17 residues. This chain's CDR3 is CASSLSFSGSSYNEQFF. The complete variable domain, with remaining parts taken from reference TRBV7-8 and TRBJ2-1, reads GAGVSQSPRYKVAKRGQDVALRCDPISGHVSLFWYQQALGQGPEFLTYFQNEAQLDKSGLPSDRFFAERPEGSVSTLKIQRTQQEDSAVYLCASSLSFSGSSYNEQFFGPGTRLTVL.

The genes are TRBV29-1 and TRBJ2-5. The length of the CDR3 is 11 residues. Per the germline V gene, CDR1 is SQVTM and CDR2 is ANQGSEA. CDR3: CSVEISETQYF. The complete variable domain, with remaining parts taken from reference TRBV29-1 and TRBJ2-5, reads SAVISQKPSRDICQRGTSLTIQCQVDSQVTMMFWYRQQPGQSLTLIATANQGSEATYESGFVIDKFPISRPNLTFSTLTVSNMSPEDSSIYLCSVEISETQYFGPGTRLLVL.